The 8 T cell receptor beta chains listed next were all sequenced from one sample in a study of blood T cell repertoires in COVID-19. The repertoire was sequenced with immunoSEQ multiplex PCR; TCRdb's copy has only in-frame clones and lacks some. The sample lists 25,000 to 30,000 clones; under 90% were seen once. Sequencing input: peripheral blood. The receptors derive from a woman older than 75 with acute or convalescent COVID-19.

The chain carries TRBV19 and TRBJ2-1, with TRBD2 identical over 11 bases. CDR1 LNHDA and CDR2 SQIVND come from the germline V gene (reference sequence). J was trimmed by 9 bases and V by 7 bases; bases with no gene match: 11. This CDR3 spans 15 amino acids. CDR3 DNA sequence: TGTGCCAGTACCGTAACTAGCGGGAGTGATAGTGAGCAGTTCTTC. Amino acids: CASTVTSGSDSEQFF.

J is TRBJ1-4 and V is TRBV11-2; 7 bases fit TRBD1. Germline V gives CDR1 SGHAT, CDR2 FQNNGV. CDR3 size: 18 residues. V was pared by 1 base and J by 7 bases, with 15 bases of the junction left unmatched. CDR3 in DNA: TGTGCCAGCAGCTTAGGTTACAGGGGAAACGGTAAGGGTGAAAAACTGTTTTTT. This translates into CASSLGYRGNGKGEKLFF. Based on the CDR3 plus reference TRBV11-2 and TRBJ1-4, the full variable domain is EAGVAQSPRYKIIEKRQSVAFWCNPISGHATLYWYQQILGQGPKLLIQFQNNGVVDDSQLPKDRFSAERLKGVDSTLKIQPAKLEDSAVYLCASSLGYRGNGKGEKLFFGSGTQLSVL.

The chain joins TRBV10-2 to TRBJ2-4, with 11 bases matching TRBD1. Germline CDR1 reads WSHSY; CDR2 reads SAAADI. With V trimmed by 10 bases and J by 3 bases, 11 bases remained unmatched. The CDR3 has 16 residues. The CDR3 bases are TGCGCCAAGACGAAGGGACAGGGGGATAGCAAAAACATTCAGTACTTC. Translating it yields CAKTKGQGDSKNIQYF.

V is TRBV7-6 and J is TRBJ1-2; 7 bases align to TRBD1. This CDR3 spans 13 amino acids. Losses at the gene ends were 5 bases for V and 7 bases for J; bases not matched to a gene: 7. Germline lookup yields CDR1 SGHVS and CDR2 FNYEAQ. The CDR3 protein is CASSPRQGTGYTF. The DNA for the CDR3 is TGTGCCAGCAGCCCTCGACAGGGTACTGGCTACACCTTC.

A few counts support this clone. The rearrangement uses TRBV29-1 and TRBJ2-5, with 13 bases identical to TRBD2. The CDR3 is 16 residues long. The V gene's germline CDR1 is SQVTM and CDR2 ANQGSEA. The ends lost 1 base at V and 2 bases at J; junction bases unmatched: 4. The CDR3 here is CSVEGRLAGGQETQYF. The CDR3 nucleotides read TGCAGCGTTGAAGGAAGACTAGCGGGGGGACAAGAGACCCAGTACTTC.

This sequence joins TRBV28 and TRBJ2-4, with TRBD1 identical over 7 bases. The CDR3 sequence is 15 residues long. Trimming at V came to 5 bases and at J to 1 base, leaving 5 bases not matched to a gene. Germline V lookup: CDR1 MDHEN, CDR2 SYDVKM. The CDR3 nucleotides are TGTGCCAGCAGTCCCGGGACAGATGCCAAAAACATTCAGTACTTC. As protein: CASSPGTDAKNIQYF.

This chain joins TRBV27 and TRBJ1-2, with a tentative D call TRBD1 (6 bases). The CDR3 has 13 residues. Germline V gene lookup returns CDR1 MNHEY and CDR2 SMNVEV (reference sequence). The V end was cut by 6 bases, the J end by 4 bases, with 12 bases between. This CDR3 reads CASSPGTSYGYTF. The CDR3 coding sequence is TGTGCCAGCAGCCCCGGGACAAGCTATGGCTACACCTTC.

The genes are TRBV6-5 and TRBJ2-7; D is possibly TRBD2 (6 bases). Trimming took off 2 bases at V and 2 bases at J, with 10 bases between the two ends. CDR3 length: 14 amino acids. The germline gives CDR1 MNHEY, CDR2 SVGAGI. Written as DNA, the CDR3 is TGTGCCAGCAGTTACGGAGGGGTCCCCTACGAGCAGTACTTC. It translates to CASSYGGVPYEQYF.